A single sample gave rise to the 16 T cell receptor beta chains below, sequenced in a study of T-cell memory formation after mild COVID-19. TCRdb reanalysed the 5' RACE reads using MiXCR and keeps one entry per CDR3 protein. Counted here are some 250,000 distinct CDR3 sequences, more than 8% occurring once; the ten biggest clones make up roughly 21%. The sample taken for sequencing was PBMCs or a T cell subset sorted from them (not recorded which). The receptors here all came from a man younger than 30 who had mild COVID-19 (a few samples of this study predate the infection). Cell type and time point are not known.

This chain joins TRBV10-3 and TRBJ2-3; D uncertain. With 6 bases removed from V and 6 bases from J, the gap between germline ends came to 7 bases. Germline CDR1 is ENHRY and CDR2 is SYGVKD. The CDR3 has 11 residues. The CDR3 protein is CAISAADTQYF. CDR3 sequence (DNA): TGTGCCATCAGCGCCGCTGATACGCAGTATTTT.

This sequence joins TRBV6-5 and TRBJ1-3; D possibly corresponds to TRBD1 (5 bases). This CDR3 spans 14 amino acids. With 7 bases removed from V and 3 bases from J, the gap between germline ends came to 13 bases. Germline CDR1 is MNHEY and CDR2 is SVGAGI. CDR3 protein: CASTIGGNGNTIYF. The CDR3 region has the DNA TGTGCCAGCACCATCGGGGGGAATGGAAACACCATATATTTT.

The CDR3 DNA is TGTGCCAGCAGCCTCCCGGGGGGATATTATGGCTACACCTTC. It translates to CASSLPGGYYGYTF. The rearrangement uses TRBV7-9 and TRBJ1-2; D is possibly TRBD1 (5 bases). Looked up from germline, CDR1 is SEHNR and CDR2 is FQNEAQ (reference sequence). The V end lost 5 bases, the J end lost 5 bases, and 15 bases lay between the germline ends. The CDR3 spans 14 residues.

The genes are TRBV20-1 and TRBJ2-5; 7 nucleotides match TRBD2. Looked up from germline, CDR1 is DFQATT and CDR2 is SNEGSKA (reference sequence). CDR3 size: 14 residues. After removal of 5 bases from V and 4 bases from J, the junction contained 10 bases not matched to a gene. Here the CDR3 reads CSAGGRGGRETQYF. The CDR3 DNA is TGCAGTGCTGGAGGAAGGGGAGGGCGAGAGACCCAGTACTTC.

The rearrangement links TRBV20-1 to TRBJ2-5; D not resolved. The CDR3 totals 13 residues. Trimming left V 2 bases short and J 5 bases short, with 12 bases between. Germline CDR1 is DFQATT and CDR2 is SNEGSKA (reference sequence). This CDR3 is CSARQVSDETQYF. CDR3 sequence (DNA): TGCAGTGCTAGACAGGTTTCTGACGAGACCCAGTACTTC.

This clonotype showed up just a few times. V usage is TRBV7-2 and J usage is TRBJ2-3; 8 positions agree with TRBD2. The CDR3 spans 14 residues. The germline gives CDR1 SGHTA, CDR2 FQGNSA. V lost 5 bases to trimming and J lost 6 bases; unmatched junction nucleotides: 7. CDR3 in DNA: TGTGCCAGCAGCCTCCGGACGGGGGGGGATACGCAGTATTTT. Its translation is CASSLRTGGDTQYF.

This clonotype was counted many times. This chain links TRBV5-6 with TRBJ2-5, with a weak D call TRBD1 (6 bases). V lost 2 bases, J lost 4 bases, and 12 bases lay in between. CDR3 length: 14 residues. Germline V gives CDR1 SGHDT, CDR2 YYEEEE. The CDR3 sequence: CASSFKQGGETQYF. The DNA for the CDR3 is TGTGCCAGCAGCTTCAAACAGGGCGGAGAGACCCAGTACTTC.

This rearrangement joins TRBV7-2 to TRBJ2-5; TRBD2 matches at 8 bases. CDR1 SGHTA and CDR2 FQGNSA come from the germline V gene. With 5 bases clipped from V and 3 bases from J, the junction kept 8 bases outside the gene matches. The CDR3 extends over 15 amino acids. The CDR3 reads CASSRVAGGKETQYF. CDR3 DNA: TGTGCCAGCAGCCGCGTCGCGGGGGGAAAAGAGACCCAGTACTTC.

The V and J genes are TRBV12-5 and TRBJ2-2; D gene unclear. V was shortened by 7 bases and J by 8 bases, with 11 bases between the two germline ends. The CDR3 contains 12 residues. Germline V CDR1 and CDR2: LGHNT, FRNRAP. The CDR3 sequence is CASAALAGELFF. The CDR3 coding sequence is TGTGCTAGTGCGGCGCTGGCGGGGGAGCTGTTTTTT. The full variable domain, its missing parts supplied by reference TRBV12-5 and TRBJ2-2, is DARVTQTPRHKVTEMGQEVTMRCQPILGHNTVFWYRQTMMQGLELLAYFRNRAPLDDSGMPKDRFSAEMPDATLATLKIQPSEPRDSAVYFCASAALAGELFFGEGSRLTVL.

J is TRBJ1-1 and V is TRBV6-5, with D tentatively TRBD1 (6 bases). This CDR3 contains 16 residues. V was clipped by 0 bases and J by 5 bases, with 16 bases between them. Germline V gives CDR1 MNHEY, CDR2 SVGAGI. The CDR3 loop reads CASSYSSVGGRTEAFF. In nucleotides, the CDR3 is TGTGCCAGCAGTTACTCCTCGGTCGGGGGGCGGACTGAAGCTTTCTTT.

V usage is TRBV6-5 and J usage is TRBJ1-2; D unclear. The CDR3 is 13 residues long. V lost 0 bases and J 7 bases, leaving 9 bases between the germline ends. CDR1 MNHEY and CDR2 SVGAGI come from the germline V gene. The CDR3 sequence is CASSYSGSAGYTF. In DNA, the CDR3 is TGTGCCAGCAGTTACTCAGGCTCCGCTGGCTACACCTTC.

The rearrangement uses TRBV28 and TRBJ1-2, with D perhaps TRBD1 (5 bases). Trimming took off 3 bases at V and 6 bases at J, with 14 bases between the two ends. The CDR3 is 14 residues long. The germline gives CDR1 MDHEN, CDR2 SYDVKM. In DNA form, the CDR3 reads TGTGCCAGCAGTTTGCCCTCAGGGCATCATGGCTACACCTTC. Translating it yields CASSLPSGHHGYTF.

Only a few counts were recorded for this clonotype. V is TRBV12-3 or TRBV12-4 and J is TRBJ2-5, with D tentatively TRBD2 (5 bases). The V gene lost 5 bases and the J gene lost 5 bases, with 21 bases spanning the gap. The CDR3 is 16 amino acids. The CDR3: CASSPTRRGSMETQYF. CDR3 nucleotides: TGTGCCAGCAGTCCGACCCGGAGAGGGTCTATGGAGACCCAGTACTTC.

This clonotype was observed a handful of times. CDR3 sequence (DNA): TGTGCCAGCTCACAGGGGAGGTCGACTGAAGCTTTCTTT. Protein product: CASSQGRSTEAFF. This sequence joins TRBV18 and TRBJ1-1, with D possibly matching TRBD1 (5 bases). CDR3 length: 13 residues. V dropped 4 bases and J dropped 5 bases, with 11 bases sitting between them. Germline V gives CDR1 KGHSH, CDR2 LQKENI.

This clonotype was seen repeatedly, ten times or more. This chain connects TRBV20-1 to TRBJ2-7; D assignment may be TRBD1 or TRBD2 (5 bases each). In germline, CDR1 is DFQATT, CDR2 SNEGSKA (reference sequence). This CDR3 comprises 13 residues. V was shortened by 5 bases and J by 2 bases, with 13 bases between the two germline ends. As DNA, the CDR3 is TGCAGTGCTCCAAAGAGGGACCCCTACGAGCAGTACGTC. Translated: CSAPKRDPYEQYV.

This clonotype showed up just a few times. The chain employs TRBV2 and TRBJ2-5; 10 bases line up with TRBD1. CDR1 is SNHLY and CDR2 is FYNNEI in the germline V gene. The CDR3 extends over 15 amino acids. Trimming cost V 8 bases and J 7 bases; bases outside gene matches: 13. This chain's CDR3 is CASHNTDRGRGTQYF. CDR3 nucleotides: TGTGCCAGCCATAATACCGACAGGGGGCGGGGGACCCAGTACTTC.